The sequence of this T cell receptor beta chain was determined in a study of CD8 T cells in Susac syndrome. The germline V and J ends were trimmed by 3 bases and 5 bases, with 13 bases remaining between them. The CDR3 loop spans 13 amino acids. Germline CDR1 reads GTSNPN; CDR2 reads SVGIG (reference sequence). Reverse transcription of about 0.45 to 1 ug RNA was carried out with random hexamers. TCRdb recomputed calls from the immunoSEQ multiplex PCR reads with MiXCR, one row per CDR3 protein. Found here are about 240,000 distinct CDR3 sequences, about 96% of them singletons; the top ten hold under 0.12%. About this clonotype itself: Antigen specificity is unknown.

TEMRA cells were FACS-enriched, unlike CD8+ and CD4+ T cells, which were negatively isolated. Whole-study findings and limits: When the CD4+ T cell repertoires of patients with Susac syndrome were examined, they did not show any clonal expansion. By the study's own acknowledgment, its TCR sequencing and HLA analysis included relatively few individuals.

The sequenced material came from CD4+ T cells from PBMCs. The TCR comes from a human donor with Susac syndrome. The V and J genes are TRBV30 and TRBJ1-2; perhaps TRBD1 as D (5 bases). CDR3 in amino acids: CAWSLDGAYGYTF. The CDR3 DNA reads as TGTGCCTGGAGCCTGGACGGGGCGTATGGCTACACCTTC. Together with reference TRBV30 and TRBJ1-2, the CDR3 gives the full variable domain: SQTIHQWPATLVQPVGSPLSLECTVEGTSNPNLYWYRQAAGRGLQLLFYSVGIGQISSEVPQNLSASRPQDRQFILSSKKLLLSDSGFYLCAWSLDGAYGYTFGSGTRLTVV.